Included here is one T cell receptor (beta chain) sequence, with context. Its antigen is not known. The sample comes from a study of T cells in localized non-small cell lung cancer. Overall study findings and caveats: Uninvolved adjacent lung showed peak T cell clonality, exceeding tumor.

This CDR3 has 14 amino acids. Germline lookup yields CDR1 SGHNT and CDR2 YENEEA. Losses at the gene ends were 5 bases for V and 3 bases for J; bases not matched to a gene: 5. Assay: immunoSEQ multiplex PCR; the TCRdb copy retains only in-frame clones and omits some. The repertoire holds about 7,300 clones, with 20% to 25% as singletons. The sequencing here drew on lung tumor tissue, taken before any cancer treatment. The chain employs TRBV11-3 and TRBJ2-5; 8 nucleotides line up with TRBD1. The source is a man aged 35 to 69 with stage III squamous cell lung carcinoma. In nucleotides, the CDR3 is TGTGCCAGCAGCCACGGACAGGGCGAAGAGACCCAGTACTTC. Translation gives CASSHGQGEETQYF.